A selection of T cell receptor beta chains follows, all from one sample in a study of early T cells in non-severe SARS-CoV-2 infection. TCRdb passed the 5' RACE reads through MiXCR, listing each CDR3 protein once. This sample has fewer than 110,000 distinct CDR3 sequences; 11% occur once, and the top ten carry around 8%. The sample was whole blood. Receptors were obtained from an adult who was a healthcare worker with PCR-confirmed SARS-CoV-2 infection or an uninfected control (not recorded which). Each CDR3 is given with its conserved first and last residue. A D gene is named only where the DNA matches it firmly. Size is omitted from some rows. Given values are once, few, many or a class for expanded clones.

>.|few|TRBV6-5|TRBJ1-4
TGTGCCAGCAGTCCCTTAACCGGGGGGAATCGGGAAAAACTGTTTTTT
CASSPLTGGNREKLFF
>.|few|TRBV20-1|TRBJ1-2
TGCAGTGCTCCGGACAAGGACTATGGCTACACCTTC
CSAPDKDYGYTF
>.|many|TRBV7-9|TRBJ1-5
TGTGCCAGCAGCCCCACGACAGATCAGCCCCAGCATTTT
CASSPTTDQPQHF
>TRBD1|many|TRBV20-1|TRBJ2-7
TGCAGTGCTAGAGATCGGGCAGGGGGATCCTACGAGCAGTACTTC
CSARDRAGGSYEQYF
>.|.|TRBV5-1|TRBJ2-4
TGCGCCAGCAGCTTGGACGGGGGCGCGGTCAGAAACATTCAGTACTTC
CASSLDGGAVRNIQYF
>.|.|TRBV19|TRBJ2-1
TGTGCCAGTAGTCTATTAGCGGTAAACTACAATGAGCAGTTCTTC
CASSLLAVNYNEQFF
>TRBD1|many|TRBV7-9|TRBJ2-3
TGTGCCAGCAGCTTAGCGAGGGGGCTGGTAGATACGCAGTATTTT
CASSLARGLVDTQYF
>.|many|TRBV6-5|TRBJ2-7
TGTGCCAGCAGTCGTGACCTAGCGTTGATGCACTACGAGCAGTACTTC
CASSRDLALMHYEQYF
>.|many|TRBV6-4|TRBJ2-1
TGTGCCAGCAGCCTGACGGCCGGGGTTGGGGGGAATGAGCAGTTCTTC
CASSLTAGVGGNEQFF
>TRBD2|many|TRBV7-9|TRBJ2-1
TGTGCCAGCAGCTCTACCGGGGGGAGTGAGCAGTTCTTC
CASSSTGGSEQFF
>.|many|TRBV24-1|TRBJ2-1
TGTGCCACCGGTAAGGGCAGGGTACATAACAATGAGCAGTTCTTC
CATGKGRVHNNEQFF
>.|few|TRBV6-1|TRBJ2-5
TGTGCCAGCAGTTCGGGACTGGGGGGAGAGACCCAGTACTTC
CASSSGLGGETQYF
>TRBD2|many|TRBV19|TRBJ2-1
TGTGCCACCTCCGGGACTAGCGGGAATGAGCAGTTCTTC
CATSGTSGNEQFF
>.|few|TRBV12-3/TRBV12-4|TRBJ1-6
TGTGCCAGCAGCCTCGAAGGGATTTCACCCCTCCACTTT
CASSLEGISPLHF
>.|few|TRBV7-2|TRBJ2-1
TGTGCCAGCAGCTCATCAGGGCGGGAAGCTCCGTTCTTC
CASSSSGREAPFF
>TRBD2|few|TRBV28|TRBJ2-7
TGTGCCAGCGGGACTAGCGGGAGAGGCATGTTCTCCTACGAGCAGTACTTC
CASGTSGRGMFSYEQYF
>.|few|TRBV18|TRBJ2-1
TGTGCCAGCTCACCACCTCGCGACAACAATGAGCAGTTCTTC
CASSPPRDNNEQFF
>.|.|TRBV28|TRBJ2-7
TGTGCCAGTCTCACCTGGGGGTCCTACGAGCAGTACTTC
CASLTWGSYEQYF
>TRBD1|few|TRBV7-9|TRBJ1-3
TGTGCCAGCAGTTTAGGACAGGCGGGCGGAAACACCATATATTTT
CASSLGQAGGNTIYF
>TRBD1|many|TRBV5-1|TRBJ2-7
TGCGCCAGCAGCCCCGGAGGGACAGGGGTATACGAGCAGTACTTC
CASSPGGTGVYEQYF
>TRBD1|many|TRBV5-1|TRBJ1-2
TGCGCCAGCAGCCCGGGACAGGGCATCTATGGCTACACCTTC
CASSPGQGIYGYTF
>.|many|TRBV3-1|TRBJ2-5
TGTGCCAGCAGCGGTGAGGGGAGCCAAGAGACCCAGTACTTC
CASSGEGSQETQYF
>TRBD2|few|TRBV7-8|TRBJ2-1
TGTGCCAGCAGCCAGAGCGGGAGAGGCCTTTCTTCCTACAATGAGCAGTTCTTC
CASSQSGRGLSSYNEQFF
>TRBD1|many|TRBV20-1|TRBJ1-1
TGCAGTGCTCTGAAGGACAGGGGAGCAACTTTCTTT
CSALKDRGATFF
>.|many|TRBV12-3/TRBV12-4|TRBJ2-1
TGTGCCAGCAGTTTTCGGACAGCCAATGAGCAGTTCTTC
CASSFRTANEQFF
>TRBD2|.|TRBV7-9|TRBJ2-1
TGTGCCAGCAGCTGGCCGGTTAGCGGGAGCTCCTACAATGAGCAGTTCTTC
CASSWPVSGSSYNEQFF
>TRBD2|.|TRBV7-2|TRBJ2-3
TGTGCCAGCAGCTTAGGATATGCGGGAGAATGGGGAGATACGCAGTATTTT
CASSLGYAGEWGDTQYF
>TRBD2|many|TRBV7-9|TRBJ2-1
TGTGCCAGCAGCTACCCTAGCGGGAGGGCTAGCTCCTACAATGAGCAGTTCTTC
CASSYPSGRASSYNEQFF
>.|.|TRBV2|TRBJ2-7
TGTGCCACCCTTTTGGACCCCCGGGGGTACGAGCAGTACTTC
CATLLDPRGYEQYF
>TRBD1|few|TRBV7-2|TRBJ1-2
TGTGCCAGCAGCTTAGAGGGGGCCCCGACAGGGGGCTACACCTTC
CASSLEGAPTGGYTF
>.|.|TRBV7-8|TRBJ2-7
TGTGCCAGCAGCTTAGACATTGACCCGGGCTACGAGCAGTACTTC
CASSLDIDPGYEQYF
>.|many|TRBV6-2/TRBV6-3|TRBJ2-3
TGTGCCAGCACCGTCGCCGAACACACAGATACGCAGTATTTT
CASTVAEHTDTQYF
>.|many|TRBV7-6|TRBJ2-3
TGTGCCAGCAGCTTATTTCCGGGCACAGATACGCAGTATTTT
CASSLFPGTDTQYF
>TRBD2|few|TRBV19|TRBJ2-1
TGTGCCAGTAGTGCCCGGACTAGCGGGGCCTACAGCTCCTACAATGAGCAGTTCTTC
CASSARTSGAYSSYNEQFF
>TRBD2|many|TRBV6-5|TRBJ2-3
TGTGCCACCCGACTAGCGGGACTACACACAGATACGCAGTATTTT
CATRLAGLHTDTQYF
>TRBD1|many|TRBV18|TRBJ1-6
TGTGCCAGCTCACCGGGGACAGGGGATTCACCCCTCCACTTT
CASSPGTGDSPLHF
>.|few|TRBV6-5|TRBJ1-6
TGTGCCAGCAGTTCCACCAATTATAATTCACCCCTCCACTTT
CASSSTNYNSPLHF
>TRBD1|many|TRBV28|TRBJ1-4
TGTGCCAGCAGCCTTGACAGGGGTAGGGAAAAACTGTTTTTT
CASSLDRGREKLFF
>.|few|TRBV20-1|TRBJ2-7
TGCAGTGCTAGGACAACTGAACTCTCCTACGAGCAGTACTTC
CSARTTELSYEQYF
>.|.|TRBV20-1|TRBJ1-2
TGCAGTGCTAGCACGGGGCGCGGCTATGGCTACACCTTC
CSASTGRGYGYTF
>TRBD1|few|TRBV28|TRBJ1-6
TGTGCCAGCAGTTTGCCCGGGACAGGGGGTTCACCCCTCCACTTT
CASSLPGTGGSPLHF